In this sample, the clone carrying this T cell receptor (beta chain) turned up a few times. Trimming took off 3 bases at V and 4 bases at J, with 26 bases between the two ends. Germline CDR1 is SGHRS and CDR2 is YFSETQ. This CDR3 spans 18 amino acids. The data belong to a study of early T cells in non-severe SARS-CoV-2 infection. MiXCR, run by TCRdb on the 5' RACE reads, gives a single entry per CDR3 protein. Of about 80,000 distinct CDR3 sequences in the sample, approximately 12% were seen once. Sample: whole blood. The sequence was obtained from an adult who was a healthcare worker with PCR-confirmed SARS-CoV-2 infection or an uninfected control (not recorded which). The gene calls are TRBV5-1 and TRBJ2-7, with D possibly being TRBD1 (6 bases). Here the CDR3 reads CASSSTDMRQVQPYEQYF. CDR3 DNA: TGCGCCAGCAGCTCGACCGACATGCGACAGGTTCAACCTTACGAGCAGTACTTC.